The sequence of this T cell receptor beta chain was determined in a study of blood T cell repertoires in COVID-19. CDR1 and CDR2 from the germline V gene are MNHEY and SVGAGI. This CDR3 is 14 amino acids long. Trimming removed 5 bases from V and 14 bases from J; junction bases left unmatched: 12. Authors' methods: Nucleated cell number was recorded as an estimate derived from reference gene primer amplification. Sequenced by immunoSEQ multiplex PCR; TCRdb stores in-frame clones only, minus some. V, J and clone size are taken as reported in that table, and D and trimming were inferred from the DNA itself. The repertoire holds under 200,000 clones, approximately 88% seen once, with roughly a tenth in the top ten.

The chain carries TRBV6-5 and TRBJ2-6, with 7 bases matching TRBD1. The TCR originated in a woman older than 75 with active or convalescent COVID-19. Sequenced sample: peripheral blood. The CDR3 loop is CASSRQGPAGILTF. In DNA form, the CDR3 reads TGTGCCAGCAGTAGACAGGGCCCAGCCGGAATCCTGACTTTC.